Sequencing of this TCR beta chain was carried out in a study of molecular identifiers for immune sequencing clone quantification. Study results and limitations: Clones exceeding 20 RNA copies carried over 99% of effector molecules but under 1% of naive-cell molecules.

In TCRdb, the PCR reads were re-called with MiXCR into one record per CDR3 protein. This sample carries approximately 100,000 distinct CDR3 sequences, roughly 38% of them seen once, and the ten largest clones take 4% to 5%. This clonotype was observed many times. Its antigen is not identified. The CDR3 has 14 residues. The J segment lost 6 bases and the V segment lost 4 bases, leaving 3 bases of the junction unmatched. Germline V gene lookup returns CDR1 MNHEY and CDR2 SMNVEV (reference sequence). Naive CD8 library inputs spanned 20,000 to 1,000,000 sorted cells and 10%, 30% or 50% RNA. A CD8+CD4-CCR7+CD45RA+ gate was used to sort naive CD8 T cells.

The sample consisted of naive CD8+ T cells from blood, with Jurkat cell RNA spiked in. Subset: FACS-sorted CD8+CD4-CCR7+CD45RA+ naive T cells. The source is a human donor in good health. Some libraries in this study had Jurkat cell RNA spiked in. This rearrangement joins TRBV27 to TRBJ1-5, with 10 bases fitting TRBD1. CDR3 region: CASSSGTGVQPQHF. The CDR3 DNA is TGTGCCAGCAGTTCCGGGACAGGGGTTCAGCCCCAGCATTTT.